The 17 T cell receptor beta chains reported below all come from one sample, sequenced in a study of OX40 agonist ivuxolimab in advanced cancers. The method was immunoSEQ multiplex PCR; TCRdb's version includes in-frame clones alone and lacks a portion of them. This table holds 15,000 to 20,000 clones, under 90% found once. Sequencing used CD4+ or CD8+ T cells sorted from blood, obtained in a trial of the OX40 agonist ivuxolimab. The receptor set was obtained from an adult with an advanced solid tumor such as melanoma, head and neck, liver or kidney cancer.

The CDR3 reads CASRDRVYGYTF. The CDR3 DNA sequence: TGTGCCAGCAGAGACAGGGTATATGGCTACACCTTC. The chain carries TRBV28 and TRBJ1-2; 7 positions agree with TRBD1. Germline CDR1 MDHEN, CDR2 SYDVKM. CDR3 length: 12 amino acids. J lost 5 bases, V lost 6 bases, and 3 bases had no gene match.

The CDR3 loop is CATRQYRGRYEQYF. The CDR3 DNA sequence: TGCGCCACCCGACAGTACAGGGGGCGGTACGAGCAGTACTTC. The chain has TRBV10-1 and TRBJ2-7, with TRBD1 matching 9 bases. The CDR3 sequence is 14 residues long. The V gene end was trimmed by 10 bases and the J gene end by 4 bases; junction bases not matched to a gene: 11. In germline, CDR1 is WNHNN, CDR2 SYGVQD (reference sequence).

This clone was seen a few times. The chain joins TRBV6-4 to TRBJ2-7, with 7 nucleotides matching TRBD1. J gave up 0 bases and V 3 bases, and 5 bases lay outside the gene matches. Per germline, CDR1 MRHNA and CDR2 SNTAGT. This CDR3 is built from 15 residues. The CDR3 DNA sequence: TGTGCCAGCAGTGAACCCGGACAGGCCTCCTACGAGCAGTACTTC. It is translated as CASSEPGQASYEQYF.

The chain is built from TRBV28 and TRBJ1-4; unclear D gene. Germline loops: CDR1 MDHEN, CDR2 SYDVKM. The germline V and J ends were trimmed by 9 bases and 2 bases, with 10 bases remaining between them. There are 13 residues in the CDR3. CDR3 region: CASTRSTNEKLFF. In nucleotides, the CDR3 is TGTGCCAGTACGAGGAGCACTAATGAAAAACTGTTTTTT.

V and J are TRBV5-4 and TRBJ2-3, with a tentative D call TRBD2 (5 bases). Germline lookup yields CDR1 SGHNT and CDR2 YYREEE (reference sequence). The germline V and J ends were trimmed by 6 bases and 3 bases, with 14 bases remaining between them. This CDR3 has 14 amino acids. The CDR3 here is CASMSAGGTDTQYF. The CDR3 bases are TGTGCCAGCATGAGTGCCGGAGGTACAGATACGCAGTATTTT.

This chain links TRBV18 with TRBJ2-7; 8 bases map to TRBD1. The CDR3 is made up of 15 amino acids. Germline loops: CDR1 KGHSH, CDR2 LQKENI. The V segment lost 6 bases and the J segment 7 bases; nucleotides outside the gene matches: 14. The CDR3 reads CASSLSRTGPGEQYF. The CDR3, as DNA: TGTGCCAGCTCCCTTAGCCGGACAGGGCCGGGGGAGCAGTACTTC.

The V and J genes are TRBV19 and TRBJ2-5; possible D gene TRBD2, 5 bases. The germline V and J ends were trimmed by 3 bases and 5 bases, with 10 bases remaining between them. Germline V gives CDR1 LNHDA, CDR2 SQIVND (reference sequence). CDR3 size: 13 residues. The CDR3 here is CASSMGWRETQYF. In DNA form, the CDR3 reads TGTGCCAGTAGTATGGGCTGGAGGGAGACCCAGTACTTC.

There are a few counts of this clone. The chain uses TRBV5-5 and TRBJ1-1, with D maybe TRBD1 (6 bases). CDR3 size: 15 residues. V lost 3 bases to trimming and J lost 0 bases, with 12 bases between them. The V gene's germline CDR1 is SGHKS and CDR2 YYEKEE (reference sequence). The CDR3 sequence: CASSYRTEMNTEAFF. DNA of the CDR3: TGTGCCAGCAGCTACCGGACAGAGATGAACACTGAAGCTTTCTTT. Full variable domain (rest looked up from reference TRBV5-5 and TRBJ1-1): DAGVTQSPTHLIKTRGQQVTLRCSPISGHKSVSWYQQVLGQGPQFIFQYYEKEERGRGNFPDRFSARQFPNYSSELNVNALLLGDSALYLCASSYRTEMNTEAFFGQGTRLTVV.

This clone has a single count. The chain employs TRBV2 and TRBJ2-3; TRBD1 might be the D (6 bases). The length of the CDR3 is 16 residues. Germline loops: CDR1 SNHLY, CDR2 FYNNEI. V was shortened by 0 bases and J by 6 bases, with 16 bases between the two germline ends. DNA for the CDR3: TGTGCCAGCAGTGAAGCGCTTCTTTCTGGGGGCGATACGCAGTATTTT. Translated, it gives CASSEALLSGGDTQYF.

The chain uses TRBV7-3 and TRBJ2-1, with 10 positions matching TRBD2. Looked up from germline, CDR1 is SGHTA and CDR2 is FQGTGA. V lost 4 bases to trimming and J lost 6 bases; unmatched junction nucleotides: 6. The CDR3 is made up of 15 amino acids. CDR3 sequence (DNA): TGTGCCAGCAGCTCTCTAGCGGGAGTTGGCAATGAGCAGTTCTTC. Residues: CASSSLAGVGNEQFF. Filled out from reference TRBV7-3 and TRBJ2-1, the complete variable domain reads GAGVSQTPSNKVTEKGKYVELRCDPISGHTALYWYRQSLGQGPEFLIYFQGTGAADDSGLPNDRFFAVRPEGSVSTLKIQRTERGDSAVYLCASSSLAGVGNEQFFGPGTRLTVL.

The CDR3 reads CASSLVDRPWGYTF. Written as DNA, the CDR3 is TGTGCCAGCAGTTTAGTGGACCGCCCGTGGGGCTACACCTTC. J is TRBJ1-2 and V is TRBV5-5; D gene unclear. There are 14 residues in the CDR3. Trimming pared 5 bases from V and 8 bases from J, leaving 19 bases between. Per germline, CDR1 SGHKS and CDR2 YYEKEE (reference sequence).

The chain carries TRBV19 and TRBJ2-5; 7 positions agree with TRBD1. Germline V gene sequence: CDR1 LNHDA, CDR2 SQIVND (reference sequence). Trimming cost V 5 bases and J 1 base; bases outside gene matches: 7. The CDR3 sequence is 15 residues long. CDR3 in DNA: TGTGCCAGTAGTCGCTCGACAGGGTCCCAAGAGACCCAGTACTTC. Amino acids: CASSRSTGSQETQYF.

On this clone: One junction end does not reproduce the germline sequence, and a read error may be involved. The V call is TRBV6-1, the J call TRBJ1-6; no firm D call. CDR1 and CDR2 (germline): MNHNS, SASEGT. The CDR3 covers 15 residues. The CDR3 loop is CASSDNTAPNSLLHF. CDR3 bases: TGTGCCAGCAGTGATAATACAGCTCCAAATTCACTCCTCCACTTT.

This chain uses TRBV19 with TRBJ2-3; D perhaps matches TRBD2 (7 bases). V lost 4 bases, J lost 4 bases, and 9 bases lay in between. CDR1 is LNHDA and CDR2 is SQIVND in the germline V gene (reference sequence). This CDR3 contains 13 residues. CDR3 sequence reads: CASSRGGSDTQYF. For the CDR3, the DNA is TGTGCCAGTAGTAGGGGGGGCTCAGATACGCAGTATTTT.

The rearrangement links TRBV6-5 to TRBJ2-7, with D possibly TRBD1 on 6 matching bases. The CDR3 is made up of 14 amino acids. Germline lookup yields CDR1 MNHEY and CDR2 SVGAGI. V lost 4 bases to trimming and J lost 4 bases, with 14 bases between them. The CDR3 protein is CASSSRDTSYEQYF. CDR3 DNA sequence: TGTGCCAGCAGTTCCCGGGACACCTCGTACGAGCAGTACTTC.

This clone was seen once. This chain connects TRBV10-3 to TRBJ1-3, with 8 bases identical to TRBD1. V lost 6 bases, J lost 2 bases, and 3 bases stayed unmatched. Germline CDR1 reads ENHRY; CDR2 reads SYGVKD. The CDR3 is made up of 14 amino acids. The CDR3: CAIRTDRAGNTIYF. The CDR3 coding sequence is TGTGCCATCAGGACGGACAGGGCTGGAAACACCATATATTTT.

The chain couples TRBV30 to TRBJ2-1, with TRBD2 matching over 8 bases. The trim removed 2 bases at V and 7 bases at J, leaving 10 bases unmatched. This CDR3 spans 15 amino acids. The germline CDR1 and CDR2 sequences are GTSNPN and SVGIG (reference sequence). CDR3 in DNA: TGTGCCTGGAGTCCGCGGGGGGCCTACTTAAATGAGCAGTTCTTC. Protein: CAWSPRGAYLNEQFF.